The clone carrying this T cell receptor beta chain was seen only a few times. Its target is unknown. This specimen comes from a study of response to subunit inactivated influenza vaccine. Regarding the study as a whole: That few new T cells are recruited by each seasonal influenza vaccination was the authors' suggestion.

With 4 bases removed from V and 0 bases from J, the gap between germline ends came to 10 bases. Germline V lookup: CDR1 SNHLY, CDR2 FYNNEI. The length of the CDR3 is 15 residues. From the RT-PCR reads, TCRdb called clonotypes with MiXCR, one entry per CDR3 protein. This table holds hundreds of thousands of distinct CDR3 sequences, approximately 14% found once. Sequences were derived from PBMCs from blood, sampled around 15 days before vaccination. The clonotype was recovered from a man aged 45-65 years who received an inactivated influenza vaccine. J is TRBJ2-1 and V is TRBV2, with D perhaps TRBD2 (5 bases). CDR3 amino acids: CASSAGVSSYNEQFF. The CDR3 coding sequence is TGTGCCAGCAGTGCCGGGGTTAGCTCCTACAATGAGCAGTTCTTC.